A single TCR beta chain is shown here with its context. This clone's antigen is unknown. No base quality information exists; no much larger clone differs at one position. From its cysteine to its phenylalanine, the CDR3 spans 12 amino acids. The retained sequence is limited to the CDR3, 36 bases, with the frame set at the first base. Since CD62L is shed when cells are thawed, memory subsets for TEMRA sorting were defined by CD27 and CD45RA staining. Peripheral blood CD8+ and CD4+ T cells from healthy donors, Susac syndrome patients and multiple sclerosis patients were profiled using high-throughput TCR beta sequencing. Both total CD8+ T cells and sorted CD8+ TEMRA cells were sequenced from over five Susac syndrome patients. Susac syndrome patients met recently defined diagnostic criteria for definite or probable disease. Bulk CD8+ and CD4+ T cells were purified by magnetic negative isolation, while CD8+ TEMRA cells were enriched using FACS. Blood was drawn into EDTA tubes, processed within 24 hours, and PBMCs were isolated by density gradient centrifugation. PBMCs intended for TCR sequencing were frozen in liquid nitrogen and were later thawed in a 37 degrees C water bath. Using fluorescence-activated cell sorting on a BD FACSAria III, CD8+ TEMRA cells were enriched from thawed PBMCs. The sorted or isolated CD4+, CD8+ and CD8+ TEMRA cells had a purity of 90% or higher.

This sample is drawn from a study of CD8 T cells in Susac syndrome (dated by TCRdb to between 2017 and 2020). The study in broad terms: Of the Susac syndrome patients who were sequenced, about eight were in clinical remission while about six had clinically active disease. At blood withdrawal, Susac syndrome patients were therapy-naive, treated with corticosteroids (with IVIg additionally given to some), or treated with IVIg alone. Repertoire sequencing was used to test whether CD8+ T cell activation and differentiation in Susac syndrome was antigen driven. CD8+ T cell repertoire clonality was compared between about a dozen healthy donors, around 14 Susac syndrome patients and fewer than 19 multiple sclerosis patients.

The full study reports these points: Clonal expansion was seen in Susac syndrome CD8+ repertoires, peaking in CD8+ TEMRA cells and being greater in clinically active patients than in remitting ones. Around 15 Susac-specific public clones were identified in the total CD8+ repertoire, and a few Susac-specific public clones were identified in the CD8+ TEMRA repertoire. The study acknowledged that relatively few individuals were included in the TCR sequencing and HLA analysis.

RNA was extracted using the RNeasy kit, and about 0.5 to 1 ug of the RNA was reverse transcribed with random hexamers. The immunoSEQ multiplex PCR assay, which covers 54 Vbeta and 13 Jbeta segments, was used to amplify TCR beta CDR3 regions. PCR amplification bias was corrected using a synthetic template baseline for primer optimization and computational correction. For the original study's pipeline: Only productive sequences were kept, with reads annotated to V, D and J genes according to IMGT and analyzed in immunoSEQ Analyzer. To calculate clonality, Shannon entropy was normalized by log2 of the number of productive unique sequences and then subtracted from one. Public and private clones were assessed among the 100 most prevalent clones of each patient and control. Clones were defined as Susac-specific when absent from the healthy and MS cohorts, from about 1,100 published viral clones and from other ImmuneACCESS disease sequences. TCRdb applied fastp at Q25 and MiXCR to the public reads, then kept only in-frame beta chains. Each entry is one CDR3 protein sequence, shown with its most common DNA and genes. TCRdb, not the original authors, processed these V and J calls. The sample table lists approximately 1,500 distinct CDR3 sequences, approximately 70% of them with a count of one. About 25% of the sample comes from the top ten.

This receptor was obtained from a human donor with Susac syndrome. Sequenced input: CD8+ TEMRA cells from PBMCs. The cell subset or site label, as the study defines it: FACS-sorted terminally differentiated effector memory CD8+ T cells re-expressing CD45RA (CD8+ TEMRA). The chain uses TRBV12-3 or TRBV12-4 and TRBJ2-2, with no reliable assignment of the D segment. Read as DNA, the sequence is TGTGCTAAAAGTAAGAACACCGGGGAGCTGTTTTTT. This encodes CAKSKNTGELFF.